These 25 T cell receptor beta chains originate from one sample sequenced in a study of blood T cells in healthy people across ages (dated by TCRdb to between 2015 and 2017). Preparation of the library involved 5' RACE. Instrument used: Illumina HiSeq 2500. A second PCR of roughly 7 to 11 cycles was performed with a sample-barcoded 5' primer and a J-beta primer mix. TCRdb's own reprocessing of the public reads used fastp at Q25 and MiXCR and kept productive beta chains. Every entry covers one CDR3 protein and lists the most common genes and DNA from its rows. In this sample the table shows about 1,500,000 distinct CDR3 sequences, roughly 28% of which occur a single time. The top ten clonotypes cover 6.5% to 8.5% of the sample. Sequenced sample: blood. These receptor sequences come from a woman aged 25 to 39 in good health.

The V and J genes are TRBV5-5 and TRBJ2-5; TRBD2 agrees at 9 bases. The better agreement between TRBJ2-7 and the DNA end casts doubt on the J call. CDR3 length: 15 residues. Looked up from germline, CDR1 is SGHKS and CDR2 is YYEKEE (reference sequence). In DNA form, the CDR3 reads TGTGCCAGCAGCTTGCGCCTAGCGGGGATCTTCGAGCAGTACTTC. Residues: CASSLRLAGIFEQYF.

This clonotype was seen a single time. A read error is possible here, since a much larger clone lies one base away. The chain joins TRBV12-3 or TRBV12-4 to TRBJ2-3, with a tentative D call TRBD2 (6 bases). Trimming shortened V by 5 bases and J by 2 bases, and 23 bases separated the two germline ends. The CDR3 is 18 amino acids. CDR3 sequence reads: CASSRRLGSGFSTDTQYF. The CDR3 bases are TGTGCCAGCAGTCGGCGACTGGGTAGCGGATTCTCCACAGATACGCAGTATTTT.

CDR3 loop: CASSPDTREKLFF. The DNA of the CDR3 is TGTGCCAGCAGCCCCGACACGAGAGAAAAACTGTTTTTT. V and J are TRBV7-9 and TRBJ1-4; D is undetermined. The V gene lost 5 bases and the J gene lost 8 bases, with 12 bases spanning the gap. The CDR3 has 13 amino acids. Germline CDR1 SEHNR, CDR2 FQNEAQ (reference sequence).

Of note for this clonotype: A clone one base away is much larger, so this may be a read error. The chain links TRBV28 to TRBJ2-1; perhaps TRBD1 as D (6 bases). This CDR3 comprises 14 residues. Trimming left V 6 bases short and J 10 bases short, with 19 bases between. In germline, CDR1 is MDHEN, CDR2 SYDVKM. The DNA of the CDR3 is TGTGCCAGCAGCCAAACGGGACAAAACTACGAGCAGTTCTTC. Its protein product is CASSQTGQNYEQFF.

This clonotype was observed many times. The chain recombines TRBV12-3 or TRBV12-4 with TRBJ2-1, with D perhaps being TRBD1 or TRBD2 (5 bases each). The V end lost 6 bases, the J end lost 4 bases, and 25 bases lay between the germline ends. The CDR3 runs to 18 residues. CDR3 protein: CASRGDAGKSSFYNEQFF. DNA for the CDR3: TGTGCCAGCAGGGGGGACGCAGGGAAGTCCTCTTTTTACAATGAGCAGTTCTTC.

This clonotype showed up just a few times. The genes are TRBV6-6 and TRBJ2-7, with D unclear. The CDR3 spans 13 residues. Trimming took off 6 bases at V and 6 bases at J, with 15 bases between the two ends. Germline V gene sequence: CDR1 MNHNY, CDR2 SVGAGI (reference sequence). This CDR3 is CASSTSTVFEQYF. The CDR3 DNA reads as TGTGCCAGCAGCACCTCGACGGTGTTCGAGCAGTACTTC.

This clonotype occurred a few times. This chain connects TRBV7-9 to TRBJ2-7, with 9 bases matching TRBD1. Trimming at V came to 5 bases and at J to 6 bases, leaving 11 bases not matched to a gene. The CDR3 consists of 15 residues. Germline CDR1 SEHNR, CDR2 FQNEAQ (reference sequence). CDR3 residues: CASSPAGTGKFEQYF. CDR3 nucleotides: TGTGCCAGCAGCCCGGCCGGGACAGGGAAGTTCGAGCAGTACTTC.

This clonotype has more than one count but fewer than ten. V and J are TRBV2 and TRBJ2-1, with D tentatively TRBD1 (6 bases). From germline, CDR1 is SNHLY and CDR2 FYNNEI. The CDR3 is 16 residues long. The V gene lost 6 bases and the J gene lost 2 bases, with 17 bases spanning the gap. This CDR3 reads CASSSEDRWPYNEQFF. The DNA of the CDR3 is TGTGCCAGCAGCAGTGAGGACAGATGGCCCTACAATGAGCAGTTCTTC.

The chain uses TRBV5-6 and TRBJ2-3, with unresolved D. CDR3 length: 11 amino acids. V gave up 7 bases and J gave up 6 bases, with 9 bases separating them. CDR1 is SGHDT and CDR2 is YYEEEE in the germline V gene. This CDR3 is CASGQWDTQYF. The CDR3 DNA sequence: TGTGCCAGCGGCCAGTGGGATACGCAGTATTTT.

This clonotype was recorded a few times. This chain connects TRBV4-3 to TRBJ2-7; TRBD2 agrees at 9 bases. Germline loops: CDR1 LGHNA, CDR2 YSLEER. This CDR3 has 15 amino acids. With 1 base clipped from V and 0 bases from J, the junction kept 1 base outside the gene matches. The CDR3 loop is CASSQVRGGSYEQYF. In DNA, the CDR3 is TGCGCCAGCAGCCAAGTGCGGGGGGGCTCCTACGAGCAGTACTTC.

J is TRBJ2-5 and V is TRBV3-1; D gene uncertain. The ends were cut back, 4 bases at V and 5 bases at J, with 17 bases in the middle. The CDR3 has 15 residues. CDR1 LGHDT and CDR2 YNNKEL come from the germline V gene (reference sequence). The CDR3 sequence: CASSPGPTVGETQYF. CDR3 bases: TGTGCCAGCAGCCCCGGCCCCACGGTGGGGGAGACCCAGTACTTC.

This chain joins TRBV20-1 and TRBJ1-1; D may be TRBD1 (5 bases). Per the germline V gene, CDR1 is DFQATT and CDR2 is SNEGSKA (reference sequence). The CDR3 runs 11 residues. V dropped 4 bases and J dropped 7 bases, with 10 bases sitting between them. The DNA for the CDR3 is TGCAGTGCTACCGGGGGAATTGAAGCTTTCTTT. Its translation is CSATGGIEAFF.

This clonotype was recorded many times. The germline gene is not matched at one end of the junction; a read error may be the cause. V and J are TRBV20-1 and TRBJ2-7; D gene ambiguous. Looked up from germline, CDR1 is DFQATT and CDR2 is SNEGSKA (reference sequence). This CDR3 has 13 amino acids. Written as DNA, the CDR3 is TGCAGTGCCCAGCAGACTCCCTCCAACGAGCAGTACTTC. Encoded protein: CSAQQTPSNEQYF.

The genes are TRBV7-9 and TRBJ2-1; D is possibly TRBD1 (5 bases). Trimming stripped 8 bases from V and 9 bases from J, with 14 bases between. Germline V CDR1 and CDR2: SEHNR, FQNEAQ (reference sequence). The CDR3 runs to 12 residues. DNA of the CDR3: TGTGCCAGCGGCCCAACTCAGGGTGAGCAGTTCTTC. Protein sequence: CASGPTQGEQFF.

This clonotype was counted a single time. The CDR3 reads CASSSLEHYNEQFF. CDR3 nucleotide sequence: TGTGCCAGCAGTTCTCTAGAACACTACAATGAGCAGTTCTTC. The chain employs TRBV9 and TRBJ2-1; D unresolved. Trimming removed 5 bases at V and 3 bases at J, with 12 bases between. CDR3 size: 14 residues. Germline V gene lookup returns CDR1 SGDLS and CDR2 YYNGEE.

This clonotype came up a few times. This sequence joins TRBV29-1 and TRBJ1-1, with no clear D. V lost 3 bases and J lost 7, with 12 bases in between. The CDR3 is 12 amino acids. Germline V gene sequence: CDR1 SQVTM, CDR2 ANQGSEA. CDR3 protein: CSVDPGSSEAFF. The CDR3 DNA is TGCAGCGTTGACCCAGGTTCCAGTGAAGCTTTCTTT.

CDR3 protein: CASSSPLGEETQYF. The CDR3 nucleotides read TGCGCCAGCAGCTCACCACTGGGGGAAGAGACCCAGTACTTC. This chain connects TRBV5-1 to TRBJ2-5; D tentatively reads TRBD1 or TRBD2 (5 bases each). CDR1 and CDR2 from the germline V gene are SGHRS and YFSETQ. The CDR3 length is 14 residues. V shed 3 bases and J shed 3 bases, with 12 bases lying between them.

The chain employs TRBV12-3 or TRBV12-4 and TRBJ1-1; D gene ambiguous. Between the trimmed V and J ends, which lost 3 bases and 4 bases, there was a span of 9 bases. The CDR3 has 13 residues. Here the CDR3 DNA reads TGTGCCAGCAGTTTTATAGGGCCCACTGAAGCTTTCTTT. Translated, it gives CASSFIGPTEAFF.

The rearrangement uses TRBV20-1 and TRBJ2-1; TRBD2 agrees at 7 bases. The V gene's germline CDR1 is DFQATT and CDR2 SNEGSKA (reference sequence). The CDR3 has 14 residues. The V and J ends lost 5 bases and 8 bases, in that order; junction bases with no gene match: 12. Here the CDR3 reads CSAPLGGLSDEQFF. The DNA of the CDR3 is TGCAGTGCTCCTTTGGGAGGGCTGAGTGATGAGCAGTTCTTC.

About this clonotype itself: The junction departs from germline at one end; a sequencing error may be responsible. The CDR3 DNA sequence: TGTGCCAGCAGTAAATTGGGTAGACAGGGCAGCGAAAAACCGTTTTTT. Protein: CASSKLGRQGSEKPFF. The chain has TRBV6-1 and TRBJ1-4; 7 positions match TRBD1. The CDR3 spans 16 residues. Germline CDR1 and CDR2: MNHNS and SASEGT.

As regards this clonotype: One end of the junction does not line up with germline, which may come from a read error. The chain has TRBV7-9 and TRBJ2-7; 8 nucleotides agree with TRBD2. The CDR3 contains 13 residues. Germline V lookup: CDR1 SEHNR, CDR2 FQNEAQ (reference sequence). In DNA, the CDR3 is TGTACCAGCAGCTTAGGACTAGCCGACGAGCAGTACTTC. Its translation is CTSSLGLADEQYF.

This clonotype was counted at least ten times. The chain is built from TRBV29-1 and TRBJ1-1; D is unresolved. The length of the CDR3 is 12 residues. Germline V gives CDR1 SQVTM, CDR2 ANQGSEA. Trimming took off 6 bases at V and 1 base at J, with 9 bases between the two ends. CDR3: CSVETGNTEAFF. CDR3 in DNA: TGCAGCGTAGAAACGGGGAACACTGAAGCTTTCTTT.

CDR3 in DNA: TGTGCCATCAGTGAGGAAGGGATCTACACTGAAGCTTTCTTT. As protein: CAISEEGIYTEAFF. J is TRBJ1-1 and V is TRBV10-3, with no clear D. Looked up from germline, CDR1 is ENHRY and CDR2 is SYGVKD. This CDR3 region has 14 residues. The germline V and J ends were trimmed by 2 bases and 3 bases, with 10 bases remaining between them.

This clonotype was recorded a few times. CDR3 DNA sequence: TGCGCCAGCAGCTTGGAAATACTCGACTATGGCTACACCTTC. Its translation: CASSLEILDYGYTF. The rearrangement links TRBV5-1 to TRBJ1-2; D is uncertain. The V and J ends lost 0 bases and 3 bases respectively, with 9 bases between them. This CDR3 contains 14 residues. Germline V gene sequence: CDR1 SGHRS, CDR2 YFSETQ. Together with reference TRBV5-1 and TRBJ1-2, the CDR3 gives the full variable domain: KAGVTQTPRYLIKTRGQQVTLSCSPISGHRSVSWYQQTPGQGLQFLFEYFSETQRNKGNFPGRFSGRQFSNSRSEMNVSTLELGDSALYLCASSLEILDYGYTFGSGTRLTVV.

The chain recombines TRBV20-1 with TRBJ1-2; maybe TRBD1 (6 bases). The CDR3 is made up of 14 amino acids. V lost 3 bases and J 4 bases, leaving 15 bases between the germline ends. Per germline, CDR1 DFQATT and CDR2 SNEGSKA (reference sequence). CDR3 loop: CSARPTGGVYGYTF. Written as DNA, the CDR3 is TGCAGTGCTAGGCCCACGGGGGGCGTCTATGGCTACACCTTC.